This T cell receptor (beta chain) was captured by sequencing in a study of T cells and Merkel cell carcinoma outcomes (dated by TCRdb to between 2020 and 2021). Turning to the overall study: The study looked at whether the tumor T-cell repertoire and T-cell density could predict clinical outcome in patients with Merkel cell carcinoma. The full study reports these points: The combination of T-cell repertoire features and T-cell density was reported to predict clinical outcomes in patients with Merkel cell carcinoma.

The protocol used for the library was the immunoSEQ multiplex PCR assay. Not all clones reach the TCRdb copy of this immuneACCESS table, which keeps in-frame sequences only. Checked studies attribute under half of the gap to unresolved V genes and leave the rest unexplained. For this sample the table gives about 1,400 clones, of which approximately 90% were detected only once. Jointly, the top ten make up approximately 10% of the sample. Relative to germline, V is 5 bases shorter and J is 8 bases shorter, with 10 bases between their ends. Reading the germline V gene gives CDR1 KGHSH and CDR2 LQKENI. Including cysteine and phenylalanine, the CDR3 has 13 amino acids. The only DNA kept is the CDR3, 39 bases in frame from the first base. About this clone itself: Its antigen is unknown. No base quality information exists; no much larger clone differs at one position.

The samples were obtained from people who had Merkel cell carcinoma. Sequenced material: tumor tissue from Merkel cell carcinoma. The origin of this receptor is a human donor with Merkel cell carcinoma. The rearrangement joined TRBV18 to TRBJ1-6; D gene: possibly TRBD1, on 5 matching bases. The DNA is TGTGCCAGCTCATTTCAGGGAGATTCACCCCTCCACTTT. The encoded protein is CASSFQGDSPLHF.